Below, 29 T cell receptor beta chains from the same sample are listed, as sequenced in a study of blood T cell repertoires in COVID-19. Using immunoSEQ multiplex PCR, the repertoire was profiled, and TCRdb retains in-frame clones only, with some absent. The sample lists about 350,000 clones, approximately 89% occurring once. The sample consisted of peripheral blood. These receptors originate from a woman aged 55 to 70 with COVID-19, enrolled during active disease.

A note on this clone: At one of its ends the junction is not consistent with the germline gene, which may arise from a read error. The chain joins TRBV6-1 to TRBJ2-7, with 10 bases lining up with TRBD1. The germline CDR1 and CDR2 sequences are MNHNS and SASEGT. There are 17 residues in the CDR3. The CDR3 DNA sequence: TGTGCCAGCAGTAAAGCAGGGGGGACAGGGGCGACCTACGAGCAGTACTTC. This translates into CASSKAGGTGATYEQYF.

This clone was picked up one time. The chain links TRBV11-2 to TRBJ1-2; D gene unclear. CDR3 length: 14 amino acids. Between the trimmed V and J ends, which lost 3 bases and 4 bases, there was a span of 12 bases. Germline CDR1 reads SGHAT; CDR2 reads FQNNGV. CDR3 loop: CASSFFEEGYGYTF. The CDR3 nucleotides are TGTGCCAGCAGCTTTTTTGAAGAGGGCTATGGCTACACCTTC.

This clone was found once. V is TRBV6-5 and J is TRBJ1-6; D unclear. V lost 2 bases and J lost 4, with 9 bases in between. This CDR3 contains 15 residues. From germline, CDR1 is MNHEY and CDR2 SVGAGI. The CDR3 loop is CASSYEGSYNSPLHF. Here the CDR3 DNA reads TGTGCCAGCAGTTACGAGGGCTCATATAATTCACCCCTCCACTTT.

About this clone: Additional DNA sequences in this sample encode the identical CDR3. CDR3 residues: CASSPQTGRNTEAFF. Here the CDR3 DNA reads TGTGCCAGCTCACCCCAAACTGGGAGGAACACTGAAGCTTTCTTT. The V and J genes are TRBV18 and TRBJ1-1; D is unclear. This CDR3 comprises 15 residues. Trimming removed 3 bases from V and 1 base from J, with 12 bases in between. Germline V gene sequence: CDR1 KGHSH, CDR2 LQKENI.

The chain uses TRBV7-9 and TRBJ1-5, with D unresolved. Germline CDR1 and CDR2: SEHNR and FQNEAQ (reference sequence). The CDR3 totals 15 residues. The V end lost 0 bases, the J end lost 9 bases, and 15 bases lay between the germline ends. CDR3 protein: CASSLAGGHGGPQHF. CDR3 bases: TGTGCCAGCAGCTTAGCGGGAGGGCACGGTGGGCCCCAGCATTTT. The whole variable domain, remainder taken from reference TRBV7-9 and TRBJ1-5, is DTGVSQNPRHKITKRGQNVTFRCDPISEHNRLYWYRQTLGQGPEFLTYFQNEAQLEKSRLLSDRFSAERPKGSFSTLEIQRTEQGDSAMYLCASSLAGGHGGPQHFGDGTRLSIL.

The V and J genes are TRBV2 and TRBJ1-6; perhaps TRBD1 as D (6 bases). Trimming shortened V by 7 bases and J by 7 bases, and 17 bases separated the two germline ends. Germline V CDR1 and CDR2: SNHLY, FYNNEI. This CDR3 is 15 amino acids long. The CDR3 loop is CASIDRRPINSPLHF. The CDR3 nucleotides read TGTGCCAGCATCGACAGGAGGCCTATAAATTCACCCCTCCACTTT.

This chain uses TRBV28 with TRBJ1-2; D is ambiguous. This CDR3 region has 12 residues. Germline V gene lookup returns CDR1 MDHEN and CDR2 SYDVKM. Trimming stripped 3 bases from V and 3 bases from J, with 5 bases between. The chain's CDR3 is CASSFQDYGYTF. In nucleotides, the CDR3 is TGTGCCAGCAGTTTTCAGGACTATGGCTACACCTTC.

This rearrangement joins TRBV19 to TRBJ1-6; 8 bases align to TRBD1. This CDR3 is built from 15 residues. Looked up from germline, CDR1 is LNHDA and CDR2 is SQIVND (reference sequence). Trimming at V came to 5 bases and at J to 10 bases, leaving 10 bases not matched to a gene. CDR3 DNA: TGTGCCAGTAGTTTCGACAGGGGTCCGGAGTCACCCCTCCACTTT. It codes for CASSFDRGPESPLHF.

In this sample, this clone turned up a few times. The rearrangement links TRBV11-2 to TRBJ1-1; D possibly corresponds to TRBD1 (6 bases). The germline V gene has CDR1 SGHAT and CDR2 FQNNGV. The V and J ends lost 4 bases and 1 base respectively, with 13 bases between them. The CDR3 covers 15 residues. The CDR3, as DNA: TGTGCCAGCAGCTGGGCTCCGGGACAGAACACTGAAGCTTTCTTT. This encodes CASSWAPGQNTEAFF.

The chain joins TRBV5-4 to TRBJ2-7, with 11 bases matching TRBD1. CDR3 length: 15 residues. Germline V CDR1 and CDR2: SGHNT, YYREEE (reference sequence). V shed 0 bases, J shed 4 bases, and the junction held 3 bases outside the gene matches. CDR3 loop: CASSLAGQGAYEQYF. The CDR3 DNA is TGTGCCAGCAGCTTGGCTGGACAGGGGGCTTACGAGCAGTACTTC.

This sequence joins TRBV19 and TRBJ1-5, with a possible D match to TRBD1 (6 bases). The germline CDR1 and CDR2 sequences are LNHDA and SQIVND (reference sequence). The V gene lost 3 bases and the J gene lost 3 bases, with 15 bases spanning the gap. The CDR3 contains 16 residues. CDR3 sequence: CASSIKRTVVNQPQHF. For the CDR3, the DNA is TGTGCCAGTAGTATTAAGAGGACAGTCGTCAATCAGCCCCAGCATTTT.

The rearrangement links TRBV5-6 to TRBJ2-2, with TRBD1 matching 7 bases. Germline CDR1 is SGHDT and CDR2 is YYEEEE. The V gene end was trimmed by 4 bases and the J gene end by 7 bases; junction bases not matched to a gene: 13. The CDR3 contains 16 residues. This chain's CDR3 is CASSPKRQGIFGELFF. As DNA, the CDR3 is TGTGCCAGCAGCCCTAAAAGACAGGGTATTTTCGGGGAGCTGTTTTTT.

DNA for the CDR3: TGTGCCAGCAGCATCGACAGGGTGGGTGGAAACACCATATATTTT. This codes for CASSIDRVGGNTIYF. The V and J genes are TRBV5-6 and TRBJ1-3, with 7 bases aligning to TRBD1. The CDR3 loop spans 15 amino acids. V shed 4 bases, J shed 3 bases, and the junction held 7 bases outside the gene matches. Germline CDR1 and CDR2: SGHDT and YYEEEE.

V usage is TRBV28 and J usage is TRBJ1-3, with a tentative D call TRBD1 (6 bases). Germline values: CDR1 MDHEN, CDR2 SYDVKM. This CDR3 contains 16 residues. V was shortened by 5 bases and J by 0 bases, with 14 bases between the two germline ends. CDR3 bases: TGTGCCAGCAGTCCACGGGACACCGCCTCTGGAAACACCATATATTTT. This gives the protein CASSPRDTASGNTIYF.

The chain recombines TRBV2 with TRBJ1-5; D unclear. V was trimmed by 0 bases and J by 7 bases, leaving 10 bases between them. This CDR3 comprises 14 residues. Germline V gene data show CDR1 as SNHLY and CDR2 as FYNNEI. The CDR3 region has the DNA TGTGCCAGCAGTGAAGCAACGGGGTGGCAGCCCCAGCATTTT. This encodes CASSEATGWQPQHF.

This chain connects TRBV15 to TRBJ1-2, with 8 bases identical to TRBD1. V was pared by 1 base and J by 8 bases, with 6 bases of the junction left unmatched. The CDR3 spans 14 residues. Germline V lookup: CDR1 LNHNV, CDR2 YYDKDF (reference sequence). This CDR3 reads CATSRGGTGLGYTF. In nucleotides, the CDR3 is TGTGCCACCAGCAGAGGGGGGACAGGATTGGGCTACACCTTC.

The genes are TRBV6-5 and TRBJ1-1; D is unresolved. This CDR3 is 11 amino acids long. Trimming cost V 6 bases and J 4 bases, with 6 bases left between them. The germline CDR1 and CDR2 sequences are MNHEY and SVGAGI. DNA for the CDR3: TGTGCCAGCAGCCCCGGCACTGAAGCTTTCTTT. Translated: CASSPGTEAFF.

The rearrangement joins TRBV19 to TRBJ2-2; D might be TRBD2 (5 bases). CDR1 and CDR2 from the germline V gene are LNHDA and SQIVND (reference sequence). This CDR3 is 18 amino acids long. Trimming cost V 3 bases and J 4 bases, with 21 bases left between them. The CDR3 here is CASSILGGLGRGTGELFF. Here the CDR3 DNA reads TGTGCCAGTAGTATCCTAGGAGGATTAGGGCGAGGCACCGGGGAGCTGTTTTTT. Based on the CDR3 plus reference TRBV19 and TRBJ2-2, the full variable domain is DGGITQSPKYLFRKEGQNVTLSCEQNLNHDAMYWYRQDPGQGLRLIYYSQIVNDFQKGDIAEGYSVSREKKESFPLTVTSAQKNPTAFYLCASSILGGLGRGTGELFFGEGSRLTVL.

The chain links TRBV5-1 to TRBJ1-2, with TRBD1 matching over 9 bases. J gave up 4 bases and V 0 bases, and 7 bases lay outside the gene matches. Germline V gene data show CDR1 as SGHRS and CDR2 as YFSETQ. The CDR3 loop spans 16 amino acids. The CDR3 sequence: CASSLGDRAGFYGYTF. For the CDR3, the DNA is TGCGCCAGCAGCTTGGGGGACAGGGCGGGATTCTATGGCTACACCTTC.

Concerning this clone itself: The junction shows a germline mismatch at one end, possibly a read error. V usage is TRBV6-5 and J usage is TRBJ2-2; D is possibly TRBD1 (5 bases). This CDR3 has 12 residues. The germline gives CDR1 MNHEY, CDR2 SVGAGI. CDR3: CASSSDTRELFF. Written as DNA, the CDR3 is TGTGCCAGCAGTTCGGACACCCGGGAGCTGTTTTTT.

The chain has TRBV2 and TRBJ2-1; 7 positions agree with TRBD1. The junction had 5 bases not matched to a gene; V was cut back by 2 bases and J by 4 bases. The length of the CDR3 is 15 residues. CDR1 and CDR2 from the germline V gene are SNHLY and FYNNEI. CDR3 loop: CASSEIQGVYNEQFF. As DNA, the CDR3 is TGTGCCAGCAGTGAAATCCAGGGGGTATACAATGAGCAGTTCTTC.

V is TRBV19 and J is TRBJ1-5; TRBD1 aligns across 10 bases. From germline, CDR1 is LNHDA and CDR2 SQIVND (reference sequence). The V and J ends lost 5 bases and 1 base, in that order; junction bases with no gene match: 5. This CDR3 has 16 residues. The CDR3 sequence: CASSVQTGGSNQPQHF. In DNA, the CDR3 is TGTGCCAGTAGTGTCCAGACAGGGGGCAGCAATCAGCCCCAGCATTTT.

The rearrangement uses TRBV10-1 and TRBJ1-5; D unresolved. V was pared by 9 bases and J by 4 bases, with 13 bases between. This CDR3 has 13 residues. Germline CDR1 reads WNHNN; CDR2 reads SYGVQD (reference sequence). As DNA, the CDR3 is TGCGCCAGACTCGGGAGCGGGAATCAGCCCCAGCATTTT. Its protein is CARLGSGNQPQHF.

The chain employs TRBV9 and TRBJ2-1; maybe TRBD2 (5 bases). V lost 4 bases to trimming and J lost 0 bases, with 11 bases between them. Germline CDR1 SGDLS, CDR2 YYNGEE. The CDR3 has 15 residues. CDR3 in DNA: TGTGCCAGCAGCCCTAGCTTTGGCTCCTACAATGAGCAGTTCTTC. This encodes CASSPSFGSYNEQFF. The complete variable domain, with remaining parts taken from reference TRBV9 and TRBJ2-1, reads DSGVTQTPKHLITATGQRVTLRCSPRSGDLSVYWYQQSLDQGLQFLIQYYNGEERAKGNILERFSAQQFPDLHSELNLSSLELGDSALYFCASSPSFGSYNEQFFGPGTRLTVL.

This chain connects TRBV21-1 to TRBJ2-3; TRBD2 was called by the table and not checked on the DNA. TRBV21-1 is a recognized pseudogene. The length of the CDR3 is 16 residues. CDR3 loop: CASSSSGISSTDTQYF. The DNA for the CDR3 is TGTGCCAGCAGCTCCTCCGGGATCTCTAGCACAGATACGCAGTATTTT.

The chain carries TRBV5-1 and TRBJ2-2; 10 bases match TRBD2. Looked up from germline, CDR1 is SGHRS and CDR2 is YFSETQ. CDR3 size: 16 residues. V was pared by 3 bases and J by 4 bases, with 6 bases of the junction left unmatched. In DNA form, the CDR3 reads TGCGCCAGCAGCTACACTAGCGGGGTCGGCACCGGGGAGCTGTTTTTT. It specifies CASSYTSGVGTGELFF.

This chain uses TRBV18 with TRBJ2-1; TRBD2 matches 7 bases. Germline values: CDR1 KGHSH, CDR2 LQKENI. This CDR3 contains 14 residues. V lost 3 bases to trimming and J lost 7 bases; unmatched junction nucleotides: 6. CDR3 sequence (DNA): TGTGCCAGCTCACCCGTTGACGGGGGGAATGAGCAGTTCTTC. Protein: CASSPVDGGNEQFF.

The chain joins TRBV20-1 to TRBJ1-1; D gene uncertain. Germline lookup yields CDR1 DFQATT and CDR2 SNEGSKA (reference sequence). This CDR3 comprises 11 residues. V was cut by 5 bases and J by 7 bases, with 11 bases left in between. CDR3 sequence (DNA): TGCAGTGCTTCCAAAACAAGTGAAGCTTTCTTT. Translation: CSASKTSEAFF.

V usage is TRBV28 and J usage is TRBJ1-2, with a possible D match to TRBD1 (5 bases). Trimming took 3 bases from V and 0 from J, leaving 8 bases between them. Germline V gives CDR1 MDHEN, CDR2 SYDVKM. The CDR3 sequence is 14 residues long. The CDR3 region has the DNA TGTGCCAGCAGTTTGGTACAGGCTAACTATGGCTACACCTTC. Its protein product is CASSLVQANYGYTF.